A single sample is the source of the 20 T cell receptor beta chains below, sequenced in a study of CD8+ T cells in alopecia areata. Extraction and reverse transcription of RNA yielded cDNA as the sequencing template. Here immunoSEQ multiplex PCR was the method, and the copy in TCRdb shows in-frame clones only, minus some. There are approximately 98,000 clones in the sample; approximately 63% occur only once, and around a fifth lies in the top ten. The material sequenced was CD8+ T cells sorted from blood. These receptors were collected from a human donor in good health.

This clone has more than one count but fewer than ten. V and J are TRBV19 and TRBJ2-7; 9 bases line up with TRBD2. The CDR3 runs 14 residues. CDR1 is LNHDA, CDR2 SQIVND, per germline (reference sequence). The V segment lost 6 bases and the J segment 2 bases; nucleotides outside the gene matches: 5. CDR3 residues: CASRSTSGAYEQYF. As DNA, the CDR3 is TGTGCCAGTAGGTCGACTAGCGGAGCCTACGAGCAGTACTTC.

The chain uses TRBV15 and TRBJ1-5, with 7 nucleotides matching TRBD1. The CDR3 sequence is 13 residues long. Germline V CDR1 and CDR2: LNHNV, YYDKDF (reference sequence). Trimming took 5 bases from V and 7 from J; bases not matched to a gene: 5. The DNA of the CDR3 is TGTGCCACCAGCGACAGGGATGGACAGCCCCAGCATTTT. Translation: CATSDRDGQPQHF.

The chain employs TRBV4-1 and TRBJ2-3; D perhaps matches TRBD1 (6 bases). Trimming removed 3 bases from V and 0 bases from J, with 13 bases in between. The CDR3 spans 16 residues. The germline CDR1 and CDR2 sequences are MGHRA and YSYEKL. Here the CDR3 reads CASSHPGTTSTDTQYF. CDR3 nucleotide sequence: TGCGCCAGCAGCCACCCCGGGACAACGAGCACAGATACGCAGTATTTT.

This clone was counted a single time. A read error may account for a junction end that differs from germline. V and J are TRBV5-1 and TRBJ2-2, with D perhaps matching TRBD1 or TRBD2 (5 bases each). The CDR3 sequence is 13 residues long. CDR1 is SGHRS, CDR2 YFSETQ, per germline. The CDR3 region is CASSLSGPGEPFF. In nucleotides, the CDR3 is TGCGCCAGCAGCTTGTCAGGGCCCGGGGAGCCGTTTTTT.

The chain couples TRBV10-3 to TRBJ1-1; D not certain. V dropped 10 bases and J dropped 2 bases, with 8 bases sitting between them. This CDR3 region has 11 residues. CDR1 ENHRY and CDR2 SYGVKD come from the germline V gene. The CDR3 reads CATGSNTEAFF. The CDR3 DNA sequence: TGTGCCACGGGGTCCAACACTGAAGCTTTCTTT.

The V and J genes are TRBV13 and TRBJ2-7; D is possibly TRBD1 or TRBD2 (5 bases each). CDR1 and CDR2 from the germline V gene are PRHDT and FYEKMQ (reference sequence). V was pared by 1 base and J by 0 bases, with 10 bases between. The CDR3 length is 15 residues. CDR3 coding DNA: TGTGCCAGCAGCTTAGTAGGGACGGCCTCCTACGAGCAGTACTTC. It yields the protein CASSLVGTASYEQYF.

The genes are TRBV7-8 and TRBJ2-5; D is unresolved. The CDR3 totals 13 residues. V was cut by 2 bases and J by 2 bases, with 6 bases left in between. The germline gives CDR1 SGHVS, CDR2 FQNEAQ. CDR3 nucleotides: TGTGCCAGCAGCTTACAGATACAAGAGACCCAGTACTTC. Translation gives CASSLQIQETQYF.

V and J are TRBV15 and TRBJ1-5; 8 bases are shared with TRBD1. In germline, CDR1 is LNHNV, CDR2 YYDKDF (reference sequence). J was trimmed by 1 base and V by 0 bases; bases with no gene match: 14. The CDR3 totals 20 residues. The CDR3 region has the DNA TGTGCCACCAGCAGAGATTGGGGGACAGGCTCCCTCGAAAGCAATCAGCCCCAGCATTTT. Translated: CATSRDWGTGSLESNQPQHF. The whole variable domain, filled in from reference TRBV15 and TRBJ1-5, reads DAMVIQNPRYQVTQFGKPVTLSCSQTLNHNVMYWYQQKSSQAPKLLFHYYDKDFNNEADTPDNFQSRRPNTSFCFLDIRSPGLGDTAMYLCATSRDWGTGSLESNQPQHFGDGTRLSIL.

This clone has a handful of counts. This chain links TRBV29-1 with TRBJ2-7, with D hard to call. V shed 5 bases and J shed 6 bases, with 17 bases lying between them. Germline V CDR1 and CDR2: SQVTM, ANQGSEA. The CDR3 runs to 13 residues. CDR3 loop: CSVSIVWSSEQYF. CDR3 bases: TGCAGCGTTTCTATCGTTTGGAGCTCCGAGCAGTACTTC.

The sample holds a few counts of this clone. A much larger clone lies a single base off, so this may be a read error. Other DNA sequences from this sample encode an identical CDR3 as well. The chain links TRBV23-1 to TRBJ2-5, with 8 nucleotides matching TRBD2. TRBV23-1 is marked as an open reading frame, function uncertain. Trimming at V came to 2 bases and at J to 2 bases, leaving 19 bases not matched to a gene. CDR3 length equals 20 residues. In DNA form, the CDR3 reads TGCGCCAGCAGTCAACCTGGACTCGCGGGGGCTCCGGGGGGGCAAGAGACCCAGTACTTC. As protein: CASSQPGLAGAPGGQETQYF.

The genes are TRBV27 and TRBJ2-7; unclear D gene. The germline V gene encodes CDR1 MNHEY and CDR2 SMNVEV (reference sequence). The CDR3 covers 13 residues. V lost 5 bases and J 5 bases, leaving 13 bases between the germline ends. The CDR3 region has the DNA TGTGCCAGCAGTCCCTCGACTCGGAACGAGCAGTACTTC. As protein: CASSPSTRNEQYF.

The chain combines TRBV28 with TRBJ2-2; 7 positions agree with TRBD2. The CDR3 runs 16 residues. CDR1 MDHEN and CDR2 SYDVKM come from the germline V gene. The junction had 9 bases not matched to a gene; V was cut back by 3 bases and J by 5 bases. CDR3 coding DNA: TGTGCCAGCAGTTTGGGGAGGCGGGGGACTACCGGGGAGCTGTTTTTT. Its translation: CASSLGRRGTTGELFF. Complete variable domain (other parts from reference TRBV28 and TRBJ2-2): DVKVTQSSRYLVKRTGEKVFLECVQDMDHENMFWYRQDPGLGLRLIYFSYDVKMKEKGDIPEGYSVSREKKERFSLILESASTNQTSMYLCASSLGRRGTTGELFFGEGSRLTVL.

There are many counts of this clone. V usage is TRBV28 and J usage is TRBJ1-4, with 7 positions matching TRBD1. Losses at the gene ends were 0 bases for V and 5 bases for J; bases not matched to a gene: 6. The CDR3 runs 16 residues. Germline V gene sequence: CDR1 MDHEN, CDR2 SYDVKM. CDR3: CASSLWGQLQNEKLFF. CDR3 sequence (DNA): TGTGCCAGCAGTTTATGGGGACAGCTCCAGAATGAAAAACTGTTTTTT.

This clone was seen just once. The chain employs TRBV29-1 and TRBJ2-3; either TRBD1 or TRBD2 may supply D (5 bases each). Germline CDR1 and CDR2: SQVTM and ANQGSEA. The V and J ends lost 5 bases and 1 base respectively, with 10 bases between them. The length of the CDR3 is 13 residues. CDR3 sequence (DNA): TGCAGCGTTCCGATGGGGGGCACAGATACGCAGTATTTT. It specifies CSVPMGGTDTQYF.

The chain is built from TRBV7-9 and TRBJ1-2; no clear D. Trimming took off 1 base at V and 1 base at J, with 7 bases between the two ends. The germline V gene encodes CDR1 SEHNR and CDR2 FQNEAQ (reference sequence). The CDR3 extends over 14 amino acids. In DNA form, the CDR3 reads TGTGCCAGCAGCTTAGGTTCCTTTAACTATGGCTACACCTTC. Residues: CASSLGSFNYGYTF. The full variable domain, completed using reference TRBV7-9 and TRBJ1-2, is DTGVSQNPRHKITKRGQNVTFRCDPISEHNRLYWYRQTLGQGPEFLTYFQNEAQLEKSRLLSDRFSAERPKGSFSTLEIQRTEQGDSAMYLCASSLGSFNYGYTFGSGTRLTVV.

The chain joins TRBV7-2 to TRBJ2-7; D remains unclear. The V and J ends lost 2 bases and 2 bases respectively, with 7 bases between them. This CDR3 spans 13 amino acids. Germline V CDR1 and CDR2: SGHTA, FQGNSA. The CDR3 DNA sequence: TGTGCCAGCAGCTTATACCCAGCCTACGAGCAGTACTTC. Amino acids: CASSLYPAYEQYF.

The chain employs TRBV30 and TRBJ2-7; no reliable D call. V dropped 5 bases and J dropped 2 bases, with 10 bases sitting between them. Germline-derived CDR1 and CDR2 are GTSNPN and SVGIG (reference sequence). The CDR3 covers 12 residues. This CDR3 is CAWAPYPYEQYF. The DNA of the CDR3 is TGTGCCTGGGCCCCGTACCCCTACGAGCAGTACTTC. Combining the CDR3 with reference TRBV30 and TRBJ2-7 gives the whole variable domain SQTIHQWPATLVQPVGSPLSLECTVEGTSNPNLYWYRQAAGRGLQLLFYSVGIGQISSEVPQNLSASRPQDRQFILSSKKLLLSDSGFYLCAWAPYPYEQYFGPGTRLTVT.

The V call is TRBV2, the J call TRBJ2-4, with D perhaps TRBD1 or TRBD2 (5 bases each). The CDR3 loop spans 16 amino acids. Germline V gene sequence: CDR1 SNHLY, CDR2 FYNNEI. V dropped 4 bases and J dropped 6 bases, with 19 bases sitting between them. CDR3 region: CASSAGPPTARNIQYF. DNA for the CDR3: TGTGCCAGCAGTGCGGGGCCCCCCACAGCGAGAAACATTCAGTACTTC.

This chain connects TRBV27 to TRBJ2-7; D is uncertain. V shed 0 bases and J shed 1 base, with 7 bases lying between them. Germline V gives CDR1 MNHEY, CDR2 SMNVEV (reference sequence). This CDR3 region has 14 residues. The CDR3 coding sequence is TGTGCCAGCAGTTTATCCGCCAGGTCCTACGAGCAGTACTTC. Amino acid sequence: CASSLSARSYEQYF.

V is TRBV4-1 and J is TRBJ2-3; D remains unclear. This CDR3 contains 12 residues. Per the germline V gene, CDR1 is MGHRA and CDR2 is YSYEKL. V lost 3 bases and J lost 0, with 1 base in between. The CDR3 nucleotides read TGCGCCAGCAGCCAGAGCACAGATACGCAGTATTTT. It codes for CASSQSTDTQYF.